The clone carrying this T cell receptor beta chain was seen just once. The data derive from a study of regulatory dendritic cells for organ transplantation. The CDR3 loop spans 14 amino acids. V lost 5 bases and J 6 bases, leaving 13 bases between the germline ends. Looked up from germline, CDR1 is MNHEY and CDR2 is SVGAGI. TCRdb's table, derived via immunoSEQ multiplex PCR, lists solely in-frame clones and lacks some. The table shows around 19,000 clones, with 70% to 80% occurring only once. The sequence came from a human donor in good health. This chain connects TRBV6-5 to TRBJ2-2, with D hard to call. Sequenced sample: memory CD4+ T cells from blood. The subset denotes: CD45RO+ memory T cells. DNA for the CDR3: TGTGCCAGCAGTCAACCAAGAGGTTCCGGGGAGCTGTTTTTT. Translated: CASSQPRGSGELFF.